A single sample is the source of the 3 T cell receptor beta chains below, sequenced in a study of blood T cell repertoires in COVID-19. The protocol was immunoSEQ multiplex PCR, while the TCRdb copy is restricted to in-frame clones and leaves out a portion. There are some 250,000 clones in the sample; about nine tenths occur only once, and 7.2% lies in the top ten. Material: peripheral blood. The receptor set was obtained from a man between 60 and 70 years old who had recovered from COVID-19.

The V call is TRBV11-2, the J call TRBJ2-3, with TRBD1 as a possible D gene (6 bases). V shed 5 bases and J shed 1 base, with 19 bases lying between them. This CDR3 has 17 amino acids. Per the germline V gene, CDR1 is SGHAT and CDR2 is FQNNGV. Written as DNA, the CDR3 is TGTGCCAGCAGCCGCCACAACGACAGGTTGGGCACAGATACGCAGTATTTT. Protein: CASSRHNDRLGTDTQYF.

This clone was seen more than once but under ten times. The V gene is TRBV10-3, the J gene TRBJ1-5, with D tentatively TRBD1 (6 bases). The CDR3 spans 15 residues. Per germline, CDR1 ENHRY and CDR2 SYGVKD. V lost 3 bases to trimming and J lost 7 bases, with 16 bases between them. The CDR3 DNA follows: TGTGCCATCAGTGACCACAACAGGGAAGAGCAGCCCCAGCATTTT. It codes for CAISDHNREEQPQHF.

The V and J genes are TRBV7-2 and TRBJ2-7, with TRBD1 as a possible D gene (5 bases). Trimming took off 3 bases at V and 6 bases at J, with 9 bases between the two ends. The CDR3 is 12 amino acids. The germline V gene encodes CDR1 SGHTA and CDR2 FQGNSA. The CDR3, as DNA: TGTGCCAGCAGCTTTGATAGGGGCGAGCAGTACTTC. Translation: CASSFDRGEQYF.